The count of the clone carrying this T cell receptor (beta chain) is one. Its antigen remains unidentified. This CDR3 spans 12 amino acids. CDR1 and CDR2 (germline): MNHNY, SVGAGI (reference sequence). Trimming pared 8 bases from V and 5 bases from J, leaving 12 bases between. The data stem from a study of cytotoxic CD8 clonotypes in ibrutinib-treated CLL. The data were produced by immunoSEQ multiplex PCR, yet TCRdb's version contains in-frame clones alone and is incomplete. The data hold some 150,000 clones, with about 80% observed a single time. Study outcomes and limitations: Public clonotypes were seen rarely and were contracted or stable on treatment.

The chain has TRBV6-6 and TRBJ2-5, with D possibly being TRBD2 (5 bases). The material sequenced was PBMCs, taken after 24 months of ibrutinib treatment. The clonotype was recovered from a human donor with chronic lymphocytic leukemia. The chain's CDR3 is CASRGLGETQYF. The CDR3 DNA is TGTGCCAGCCGCGGACTGGGGGAGACCCAGTACTTC.